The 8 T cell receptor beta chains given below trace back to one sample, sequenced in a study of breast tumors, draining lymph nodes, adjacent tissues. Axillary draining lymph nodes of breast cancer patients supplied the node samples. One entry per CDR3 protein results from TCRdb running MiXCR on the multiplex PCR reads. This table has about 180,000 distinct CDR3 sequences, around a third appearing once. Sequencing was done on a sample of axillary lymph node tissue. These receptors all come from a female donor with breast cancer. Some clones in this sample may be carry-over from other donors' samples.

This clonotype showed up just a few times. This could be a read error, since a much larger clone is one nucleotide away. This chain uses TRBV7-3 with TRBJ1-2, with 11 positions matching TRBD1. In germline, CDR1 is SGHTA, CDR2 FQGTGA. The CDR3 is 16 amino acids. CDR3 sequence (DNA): TGTGTCAGCAGCTCCTCCGGGACAGGGGGAATCTATGGCTACACCTTC. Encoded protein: CVSSSSGTGGIYGYTF.

CDR3 sequence reads: CSASRGEHEKLFF. The CDR3 DNA sequence: TGCAGTGCTTCCAGGGGGGAGCATGAAAAACTGTTTTTT. This rearrangement joins TRBV20-1 to TRBJ1-4; 7 positions match TRBD1. Germline lookup yields CDR1 DFQATT and CDR2 SNEGSKA (reference sequence). This CDR3 is 13 amino acids long. Trimming cost V 5 bases and J 6 bases; bases outside gene matches: 6.

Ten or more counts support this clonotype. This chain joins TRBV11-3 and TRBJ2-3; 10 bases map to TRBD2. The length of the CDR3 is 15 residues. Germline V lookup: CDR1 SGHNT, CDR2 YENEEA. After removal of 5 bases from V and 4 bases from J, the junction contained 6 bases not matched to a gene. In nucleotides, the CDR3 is TGTGCCAGCAGCCCAGGACTAGCGGAGTCAGATACGCAGTATTTT. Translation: CASSPGLAESDTQYF. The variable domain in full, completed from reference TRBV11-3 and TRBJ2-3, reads EAGVVQSPRYKIIEKKQPVAFWCNPISGHNTLYWYLQNLGQGPELLIRYENEEAVDDSQLPKDRFSAERLKGVDSTLKIQPAELGDSAVYLCASSPGLAESDTQYFGPGTRLTVL.

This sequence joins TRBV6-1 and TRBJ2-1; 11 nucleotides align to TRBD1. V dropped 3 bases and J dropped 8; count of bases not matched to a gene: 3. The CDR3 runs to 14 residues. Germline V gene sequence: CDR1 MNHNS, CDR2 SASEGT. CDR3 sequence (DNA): TGTGCCAGCAGTGACGGACAGGGGGCGGATGAGCAGTTCTTC. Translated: CASSDGQGADEQFF.

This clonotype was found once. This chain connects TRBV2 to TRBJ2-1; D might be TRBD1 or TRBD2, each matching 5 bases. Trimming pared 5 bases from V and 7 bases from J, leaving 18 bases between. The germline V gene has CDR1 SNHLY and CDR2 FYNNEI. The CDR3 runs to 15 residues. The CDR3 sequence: CASSYVVLWGNEQFF. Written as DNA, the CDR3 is TGTGCCAGCAGTTACGTTGTCCTTTGGGGGAATGAGCAGTTCTTC.

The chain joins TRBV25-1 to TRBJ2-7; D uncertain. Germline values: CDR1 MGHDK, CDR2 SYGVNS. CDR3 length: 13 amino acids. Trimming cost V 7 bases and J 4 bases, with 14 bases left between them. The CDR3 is CASNPPGTYEQYF. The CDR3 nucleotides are TGTGCCAGCAACCCTCCCGGAACTTACGAGCAGTACTTC.

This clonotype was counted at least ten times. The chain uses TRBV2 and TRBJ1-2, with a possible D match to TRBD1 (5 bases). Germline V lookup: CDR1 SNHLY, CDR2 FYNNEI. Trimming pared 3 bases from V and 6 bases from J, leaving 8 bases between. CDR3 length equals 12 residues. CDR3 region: CASSELGHGYTF. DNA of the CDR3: TGTGCCAGCAGTGAGTTGGGGCATGGCTACACCTTC.

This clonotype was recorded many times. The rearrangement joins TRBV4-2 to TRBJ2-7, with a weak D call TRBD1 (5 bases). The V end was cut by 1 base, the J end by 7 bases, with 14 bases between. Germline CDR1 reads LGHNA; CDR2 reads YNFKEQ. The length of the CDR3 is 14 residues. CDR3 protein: CASSQGGEDSEQYF. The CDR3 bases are TGTGCCAGCAGCCAAGGTGGAGAAGACAGTGAGCAGTACTTC.